The 15 T cell receptor beta chains given below trace back to one sample, sequenced in a study of T cell responses to AZD1222 COVID-19 vaccine. The table came from immunoSEQ multiplex PCR; TCRdb's copy has only in-frame clones and leaves some out. Altogether approximately 190,000 clones are present, around 86% being singletons, with the ten largest covering less than 3%. The starting material was peripheral blood, obtained on day 0 of MenACWY control vaccination. The receptors were sampled from an adult in good health.

This rearrangement joins TRBV7-2 to TRBJ2-5; TRBD1 is a possible D gene (5 bases). The germline V gene has CDR1 SGHTA and CDR2 FQGNSA. This CDR3 region has 15 residues. Trimming shortened V by 2 bases and J by 2 bases, and 12 bases separated the two germline ends. As DNA, the CDR3 is TGTGCCAGCAGCTTAAGGCCAGGGTCACAAGAGACCCAGTACTTC. Translated: CASSLRPGSQETQYF.

The genes are TRBV30 and TRBJ1-1, with a tentative D call TRBD1 (5 bases). The V end lost 7 bases, the J end lost 0 bases, and 15 bases lay between the germline ends. The CDR3 totals 14 residues. The germline CDR1 and CDR2 sequences are GTSNPN and SVGIG (reference sequence). The CDR3 loop is CAFNWGRVNTEAFF. The CDR3 DNA reads as TGTGCCTTCAACTGGGGGAGGGTGAACACTGAAGCTTTCTTT.

This clone was counted only a few times. This chain links TRBV7-9 with TRBJ1-5; 7 bases line up with TRBD1. Germline loops: CDR1 SEHNR, CDR2 FQNEAQ (reference sequence). This CDR3 is built from 13 residues. With V trimmed by 7 bases and J by 7 bases, 7 bases remained unmatched. CDR3 sequence (DNA): TGTGCCAGCACTAGGGAAGGGGGCCAGCCCCAGCATTTT. Translated: CASTREGGQPQHF.

The V call is TRBV13, the J call TRBJ2-7; D may be TRBD2 (6 bases). This CDR3 comprises 14 residues. Trimming took off 3 bases at V and 1 base at J, with 10 bases between the two ends. CDR1 is PRHDT and CDR2 is FYEKMQ in the germline V gene (reference sequence). The CDR3 sequence: CASSLGTESYEQYF. The CDR3 DNA reads as TGTGCCAGCAGCTTGGGGACTGAATCCTACGAGCAGTACTTC.

The chain has TRBV13 and TRBJ2-3, with D perhaps matching TRBD2 (6 bases). The germline V gene encodes CDR1 PRHDT and CDR2 FYEKMQ (reference sequence). Trimming took 10 bases from V and 10 from J, leaving 24 bases between them. This CDR3 contains 14 residues. The CDR3: CATLHRDSKGPQYF. The CDR3 DNA sequence: TGTGCCACCCTTCACCGGGACTCAAAGGGCCCGCAGTATTTT.

V and J are TRBV11-2 and TRBJ2-1; D is possibly TRBD1 (5 bases). The germline CDR1 and CDR2 sequences are SGHAT and FQNNGV. The V gene lost 1 base and the J gene lost 5 bases, with 12 bases spanning the gap. The CDR3 contains 15 residues. For the CDR3, the DNA is TGTGCCAGCAGCTTAGTTCGCCGACAGAACAATGAGCAGTTCTTC. Its translation: CASSLVRRQNNEQFF. The full variable domain, with the rest looked up from reference TRBV11-2 and TRBJ2-1, is EAGVAQSPRYKIIEKRQSVAFWCNPISGHATLYWYQQILGQGPKLLIQFQNNGVVDDSQLPKDRFSAERLKGVDSTLKIQPAKLEDSAVYLCASSLVRRQNNEQFFGPGTRLTVL.

Remarks on this clone: The same CDR3 can be traced to other DNA sequences in this sample. The chain recombines TRBV12-3 or TRBV12-4 with TRBJ1-1, with D unresolved. V was shortened by 4 bases and J by 8 bases, with 8 bases between the two germline ends. CDR3 length: 11 amino acids. As DNA, the CDR3 is TGTGCCAGCAGTTCCGGAGGCGAAGCTTTCTTT. It is translated as CASSSGGEAFF.

This clone has just a few counts. The gene calls are TRBV6-5 and TRBJ1-1; a possible D gene is TRBD1 (5 bases). This CDR3 region has 13 residues. Germline V gene lookup returns CDR1 MNHEY and CDR2 SVGAGI. With 6 bases removed from V and 12 bases from J, the gap between germline ends came to 20 bases. The DNA of the CDR3 is TGTGCCAGCAGCGACTGGCGCCAGGGATTCCCTTTCTTT. Its protein product is CASSDWRQGFPFF.

V is TRBV5-4 and J is TRBJ2-7; D assignment may be TRBD1 or TRBD2 (5 bases each). The germline V gene encodes CDR1 SGHNT and CDR2 YYREEE (reference sequence). Trimming removed 2 bases at V and 3 bases at J, with 15 bases between. The CDR3 length is 15 residues. The CDR3 is CASSLHRDADYEQYF. The CDR3 DNA follows: TGTGCCAGCAGCTTACACCGGGACGCAGACTACGAGCAGTACTTC.

The chain is built from TRBV7-2 and TRBJ2-2, with TRBD1 matching over 7 bases. After removal of 4 bases from V and 6 bases from J, the junction contained 8 bases not matched to a gene. CDR1 and CDR2 from the germline V gene are SGHTA and FQGNSA. This CDR3 spans 15 amino acids. The CDR3 reads CASSSRQGHAGELFF. The DNA of the CDR3 is TGTGCCAGCAGCTCGCGACAGGGTCATGCCGGGGAGCTGTTTTTT.

The CDR3 coding sequence is TGTGCCAGCACGGGGAACACTGAAGCTTTCTTT. Translated: CASTGNTEAFF. The genes are TRBV28 and TRBJ1-1; D remains ambiguous. Trimming shortened V by 7 bases and J by 1 base, and 4 bases separated the two germline ends. Germline lookup yields CDR1 MDHEN and CDR2 SYDVKM. CDR3 size: 11 residues.

This chain joins TRBV9 and TRBJ2-1; D gene uncertain. CDR1 SGDLS and CDR2 YYNGEE come from the germline V gene. The CDR3 totals 12 residues. V shed 0 bases and J shed 5 bases, with 3 bases lying between them. The CDR3 bases are TGTGCCAGCAGCGTAGTACACAATGAGCAGTTCTTC. It encodes CASSVVHNEQFF.

V usage is TRBV24-1 and J usage is TRBJ1-2, with 8 bases identical to TRBD1. V lost 4 bases, J lost 3 bases, and 9 bases stayed unmatched. The CDR3 covers 16 residues. The germline gives CDR1 KGHDR, CDR2 SFDVKD. The CDR3 DNA sequence: TGTGCCACCAGTGACCCTGACGGACAGGGACACTATGGCTACACCTTC. Translation gives CATSDPDGQGHYGYTF.

The chain has TRBV6-6 and TRBJ1-6; D gene ambiguous. The CDR3 covers 11 residues. The V end was cut by 6 bases, the J end by 5 bases, with 2 bases between. Germline CDR1 is MNHNY and CDR2 is SVGAGI (reference sequence). CDR3 residues: CASRDNSPLHF. CDR3 sequence (DNA): TGTGCCAGCAGGGATAATTCACCCCTCCACTTT.

CDR3 protein: CASRQAYGAKNIQYF. CDR3 coding DNA: TGTGCAAGTCGCCAAGCATATGGGGCCAAAAACATTCAGTACTTC. V is TRBV12-2 and J is TRBJ2-4. TRBV12-2 is a listed pseudogene. This CDR3 has 15 residues.